The 18 T cell receptor beta chains given below trace back to one sample, sequenced in a study of cytomegalovirus exposure and HLA in healthy donors. PCR employed 60 Vbeta and 13 Jbeta primers. Sequencing used immunoSEQ multiplex PCR; TCRdb keeps in-frame clones, though not all of them. The repertoire holds around 130,000 clones, with 65% to 90% as singletons. The sequencing sample was made of PBMCs. The receptor set was obtained from a woman aged 40 to 49 in good health and CMV-seronegative.

This chain uses TRBV9 with TRBJ2-3, with TRBD1 as a possible D gene (6 bases). V was cut by 5 bases and J by 2 bases, with 12 bases left in between. There are 14 residues in the CDR3. The germline CDR1 and CDR2 sequences are SGDLS and YYNGEE. The CDR3 coding sequence is TGTGCCAGCAGTGGACAGCAACTCACAGATACGCAGTATTTT. This gives the protein CASSGQQLTDTQYF.

CDR3 DNA sequence: TGCGCCAGCAGCCAAGATGATTTCCCCGAGCAGTACTTC. This translates into CASSQDDFPEQYF. The genes are TRBV4-1 and TRBJ2-5; unclear D gene. Matching the DNA end better, TRBJ2-7 makes the J call doubtful. The V gene's germline CDR1 is MGHRA and CDR2 YSYEKL. The CDR3 length is 13 residues.

The rearrangement links TRBV7-8 to TRBJ2-3; 9 bases match TRBD2. V gave up 5 bases and J gave up 3 bases; unmatched junction bases: 15. The CDR3 length is 18 residues. The germline gives CDR1 SGHVS, CDR2 FQNEAQ. CDR3 bases: TGTGCCAGCAGCCCGATACGGAGTAGCGGGAGTCTAACAGATACGCAGTATTTT. Amino acids: CASSPIRSSGSLTDTQYF.

This CDR3 is CASSQAPDNSGNTIYF. CDR3 sequence (DNA): TGTGCCAGCAGCCAAGCTCCCGACAACTCTGGAAACACCATATATTTT. J is TRBJ1-3 and V is TRBV4-2; no clear D. Trimming removed 1 base from V and 0 bases from J, with 10 bases in between. The CDR3 runs 16 residues. Per germline, CDR1 LGHNA and CDR2 YNFKEQ.

The chain uses TRBV6-5 and TRBJ1-2; 7 bases are a match to TRBD1. V lost 2 bases to trimming and J lost 5 bases; unmatched junction nucleotides: 5. Germline V CDR1 and CDR2: MNHEY, SVGAGI. The CDR3 is made up of 14 amino acids. Here the CDR3 reads CASSYDRVTYGYTF. The DNA for the CDR3 is TGTGCCAGCAGTTACGACAGGGTTACGTATGGCTACACCTTC.

The rearrangement links TRBV15 to TRBJ2-1; D is possibly TRBD1 (5 bases). The CDR3 is 19 amino acids. V was trimmed by 3 bases and J by 0 bases, leaving 21 bases between them. In germline, CDR1 is LNHNV, CDR2 YYDKDF (reference sequence). The CDR3 DNA reads as TGTGCCACCAGCAGGGGGCCGAAAACCGGGTCCAGCTCCTACAATGAGCAGTTCTTC. This codes for CATSRGPKTGSSSYNEQFF.

In its sample, this clone was seen once. The identical CDR3 is also encoded by other nucleotide sequences in the sample. The V and J genes are TRBV6-1 and TRBJ2-7; TRBD1 matches 9 bases. The V and J ends lost 3 bases and 4 bases, in that order; junction bases with no gene match: 7. CDR1 MNHNS and CDR2 SASEGT come from the germline V gene. The CDR3 contains 15 residues. CDR3 sequence: CASSEATGGIYEQYF. The CDR3 DNA follows: TGTGCCAGCAGTGAGGCGACAGGGGGTATTTACGAGCAGTACTTC.

V is TRBV4-1 and J is TRBJ2-7; TRBD2 matches at 13 bases. Losses at the gene ends were 5 bases for V and 2 bases for J; bases not matched to a gene: 3. The V gene's germline CDR1 is MGHRA and CDR2 YSYEKL. The CDR3 sequence is 15 residues long. The CDR3 nucleotides are TGCGCCAGCAGCGAAGGGACTAGCGGGGCCTACGAGCAGTACTTC. Residues: CASSEGTSGAYEQYF.

This chain joins TRBV27 and TRBJ2-1, with 8 nucleotides matching TRBD1. The length of the CDR3 is 15 residues. Trimming took 4 bases from V and 2 from J; bases not matched to a gene: 4. Germline values: CDR1 MNHEY, CDR2 SMNVEV (reference sequence). The CDR3 sequence is CASSSEGQAYNEQFF. The CDR3 region has the DNA TGTGCCAGCAGTTCGGAGGGACAGGCCTACAATGAGCAGTTCTTC.

J is TRBJ2-1 and V is TRBV7-9; 11 bases are shared with TRBD2. The CDR3 totals 16 residues. Germline V gene lookup returns CDR1 SEHNR and CDR2 FQNEAQ (reference sequence). V was clipped by 2 bases and J by 7 bases; unmatched bases: 7. The CDR3 is CASSLRSGRAGNEQFF. The DNA of the CDR3 is TGTGCCAGCAGCTTACGTAGCGGGAGGGCTGGGAATGAGCAGTTCTTC.

J is TRBJ1-1 and V is TRBV7-2; 11 bases match TRBD1. The germline CDR1 and CDR2 sequences are SGHTA and FQGNSA. The trim removed 5 bases at V and 5 bases at J, leaving 7 bases unmatched. CDR3 length: 15 residues. CDR3 DNA sequence: TGTGCCAGCAGCCCGCAGGACAGGGGGCGAACTGAAGCTTTCTTT. Amino acid sequence: CASSPQDRGRTEAFF.

The CDR3 reads CASSPAGSRETQYF. Written as DNA, the CDR3 is TGTGCCAGCAGCCCCGCGGGTAGTCGGGAGACCCAGTACTTC. V and J are TRBV7-3 and TRBJ2-5, with D possibly being TRBD2 (5 bases). V lost 5 bases and J lost 5, with 15 bases in between. Germline loops: CDR1 SGHTA, CDR2 FQGTGA. The CDR3 length is 14 residues.

CDR3 in amino acids: CASSYAMTGNTEAFF. The CDR3 bases are TGCGCCAGCAGCTACGCCATGACGGGGAACACTGAAGCTTTCTTT. V and J are TRBV10-1 and TRBJ1-1, with D unclear. Between the trimmed V and J ends, which lost 6 bases and 1 base, there was a span of 15 bases. The CDR3 covers 15 residues. Looked up from germline, CDR1 is WNHNN and CDR2 is SYGVQD (reference sequence).

The V call is TRBV6-5, the J call TRBJ2-7; tentatively, D is TRBD1 (6 bases). The CDR3 spans 11 residues. Germline V gives CDR1 MNHEY, CDR2 SVGAGI. CDR3 DNA sequence: TGTGTGACAGGAGGCGACTACGAGCAGTACTTC. The encoded protein is CVTGGDYEQYF.

The table lists this clone with a few counts. The chain carries TRBV5-1 and TRBJ1-2; D is possibly TRBD1 (5 bases). Germline V gene data show CDR1 as SGHRS and CDR2 as YFSETQ. V dropped 0 bases and J dropped 2 bases, with 5 bases sitting between them. The CDR3 has 13 residues. The CDR3 loop is CASSLDRNYGYTF. The DNA of the CDR3 is TGCGCCAGCAGCTTGGACAGGAACTATGGCTACACCTTC.

The chain recombines TRBV7-2 with TRBJ2-1; TRBD2 matches 12 bases. V gave up 4 bases and J gave up 3 bases; unmatched junction bases: 13. CDR3 length: 19 amino acids. The germline V gene encodes CDR1 SGHTA and CDR2 FQGNSA. The CDR3 here is CASSSPTTSGGLNYNEQFF. CDR3 nucleotides: TGTGCCAGCAGCTCCCCAACGACTAGCGGGGGCCTCAACTACAATGAGCAGTTCTTC.

The chain carries TRBV28 and TRBJ2-7, with TRBD2 matching over 11 bases. V shed 4 bases and J 0 bases; nucleotides not matched to a gene: 17. The CDR3 contains 20 residues. Germline-derived CDR1 and CDR2 are MDHEN and SYDVKM. The CDR3 DNA reads TGTGCCAGCAGTTCTCCCCACCCAGGTCTAGCGGGAGGTGTCTCCTACGAGCAGTACTTC. Its translation is CASSSPHPGLAGGVSYEQYF.

This chain connects TRBV30 to TRBJ2-5, with TRBD2 identical over 7 bases. The germline CDR1 and CDR2 sequences are GTSNPN and SVGIG (reference sequence). This CDR3 has 16 amino acids. Losses at the gene ends were 0 bases for V and 0 bases for J; bases not matched to a gene: 7. CDR3 nucleotide sequence: TGTGCCTGGAGTGTCCCGGGACTACCGTACCAAGAGACCCAGTACTTC. Translated, it gives CAWSVPGLPYQETQYF.